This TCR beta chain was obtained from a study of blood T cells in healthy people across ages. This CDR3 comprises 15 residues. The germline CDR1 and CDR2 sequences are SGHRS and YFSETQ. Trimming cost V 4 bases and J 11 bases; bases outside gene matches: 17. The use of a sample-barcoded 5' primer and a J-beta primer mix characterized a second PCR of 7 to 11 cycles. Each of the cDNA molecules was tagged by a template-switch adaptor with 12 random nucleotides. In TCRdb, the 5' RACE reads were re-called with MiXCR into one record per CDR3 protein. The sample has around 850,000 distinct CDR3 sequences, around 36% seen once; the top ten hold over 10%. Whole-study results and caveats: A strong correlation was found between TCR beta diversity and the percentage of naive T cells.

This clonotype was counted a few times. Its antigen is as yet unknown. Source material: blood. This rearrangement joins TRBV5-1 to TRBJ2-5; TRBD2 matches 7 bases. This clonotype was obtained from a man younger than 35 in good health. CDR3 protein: CASSPGGLVENEQYF. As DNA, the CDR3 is TGCGCCAGCAGCCCAGGCGGACTAGTTGAGAATGAGCAGTACTTC.